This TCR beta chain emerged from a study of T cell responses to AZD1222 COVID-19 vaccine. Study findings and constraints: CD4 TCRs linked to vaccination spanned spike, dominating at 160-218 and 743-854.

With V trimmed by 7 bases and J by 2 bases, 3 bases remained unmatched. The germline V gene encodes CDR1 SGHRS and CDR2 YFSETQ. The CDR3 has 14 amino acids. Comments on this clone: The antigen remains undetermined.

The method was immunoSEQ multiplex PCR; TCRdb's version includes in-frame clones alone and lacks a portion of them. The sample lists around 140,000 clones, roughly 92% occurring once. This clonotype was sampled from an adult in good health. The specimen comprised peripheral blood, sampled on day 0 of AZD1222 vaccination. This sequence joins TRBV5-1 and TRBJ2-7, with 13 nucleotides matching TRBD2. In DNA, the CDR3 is TGCGCCAGCCGCGGGACTAGCGGGGCCTACGAGCAGTACTTC. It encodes CASRGTSGAYEQYF.